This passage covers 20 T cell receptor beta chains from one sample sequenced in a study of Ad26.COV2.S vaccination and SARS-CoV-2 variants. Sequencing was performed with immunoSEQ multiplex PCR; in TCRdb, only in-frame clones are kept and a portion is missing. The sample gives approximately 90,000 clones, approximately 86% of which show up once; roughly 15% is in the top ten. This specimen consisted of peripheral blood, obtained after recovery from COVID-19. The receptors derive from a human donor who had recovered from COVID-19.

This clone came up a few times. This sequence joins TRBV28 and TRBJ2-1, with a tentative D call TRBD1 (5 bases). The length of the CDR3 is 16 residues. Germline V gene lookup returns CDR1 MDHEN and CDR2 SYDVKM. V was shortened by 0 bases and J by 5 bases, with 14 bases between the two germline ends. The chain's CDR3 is CASSLWGGGADNEQFF. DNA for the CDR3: TGTGCCAGCAGTTTATGGGGCGGTGGGGCTGACAATGAGCAGTTCTTC.

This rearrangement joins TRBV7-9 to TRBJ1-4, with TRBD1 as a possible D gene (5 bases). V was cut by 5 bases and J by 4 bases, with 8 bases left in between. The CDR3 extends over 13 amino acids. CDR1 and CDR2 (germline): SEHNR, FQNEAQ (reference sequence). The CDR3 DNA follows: TGTGCCAGCAGCCCAGGGAATAATGAAAAACTGTTTTTT. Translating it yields CASSPGNNEKLFF.

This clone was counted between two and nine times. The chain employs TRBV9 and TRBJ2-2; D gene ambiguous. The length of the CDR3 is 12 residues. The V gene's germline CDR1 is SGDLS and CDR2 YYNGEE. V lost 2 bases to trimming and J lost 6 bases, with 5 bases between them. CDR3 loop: CASSVPPGELFF. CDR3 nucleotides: TGTGCCAGCAGCGTTCCCCCCGGGGAGCTGTTTTTT.

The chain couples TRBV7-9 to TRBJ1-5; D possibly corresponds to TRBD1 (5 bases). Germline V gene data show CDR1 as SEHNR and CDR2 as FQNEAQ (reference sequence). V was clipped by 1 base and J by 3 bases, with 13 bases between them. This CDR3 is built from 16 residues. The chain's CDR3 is CASSLGTGTLNQPQHF. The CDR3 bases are TGTGCCAGCAGCTTAGGGACCGGGACGCTCAATCAGCCCCAGCATTTT.

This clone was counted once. The CDR3 DNA follows: TGTGCCAGCAGCCAAACGGCGGGAGGTTCCTACAATGAGCAGTTCTTC. Translating it yields CASSQTAGGSYNEQFF. The chain employs TRBV3-1 (or the pseudogene TRBV3-2) and TRBJ2-1; 8 positions match TRBD2. V shed 2 bases, J shed 1 base, and the junction held 4 bases outside the gene matches. CDR3 length: 16 amino acids. Germline V gives CDR1 LGHDT, CDR2 YNNKEL (reference sequence).

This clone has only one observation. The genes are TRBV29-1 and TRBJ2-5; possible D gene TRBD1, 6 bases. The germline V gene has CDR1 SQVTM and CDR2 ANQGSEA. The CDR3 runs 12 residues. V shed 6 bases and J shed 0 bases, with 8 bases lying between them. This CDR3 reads CSVGQNQETQYF. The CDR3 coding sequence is TGCAGCGTAGGACAGAACCAAGAGACCCAGTACTTC.

CDR3 nucleotide sequence: TGTGCCAGCAAGGGGGCAGGAGGAAACACCATATATTTT. It codes for CASKGAGGNTIYF. V usage is TRBV28 and J usage is TRBJ1-3, with 7 bases identical to TRBD1. The germline gives CDR1 MDHEN, CDR2 SYDVKM. The J segment lost 4 bases and the V segment lost 7 bases, leaving 4 bases of the junction unmatched. CDR3 length: 13 residues.

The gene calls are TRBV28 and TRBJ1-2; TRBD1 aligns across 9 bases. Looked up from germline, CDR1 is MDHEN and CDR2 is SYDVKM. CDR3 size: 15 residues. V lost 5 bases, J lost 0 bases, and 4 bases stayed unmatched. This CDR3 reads CASSGQGRANYGYTF. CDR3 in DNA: TGTGCCAGCAGTGGACAGGGGCGAGCTAACTATGGCTACACCTTC.

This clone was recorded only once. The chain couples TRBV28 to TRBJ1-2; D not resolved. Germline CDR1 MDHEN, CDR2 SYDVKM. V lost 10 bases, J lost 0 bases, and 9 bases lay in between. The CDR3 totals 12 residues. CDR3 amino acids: CATRHPNYGYTF. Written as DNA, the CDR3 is TGTGCCACTCGCCATCCTAACTATGGCTACACCTTC.

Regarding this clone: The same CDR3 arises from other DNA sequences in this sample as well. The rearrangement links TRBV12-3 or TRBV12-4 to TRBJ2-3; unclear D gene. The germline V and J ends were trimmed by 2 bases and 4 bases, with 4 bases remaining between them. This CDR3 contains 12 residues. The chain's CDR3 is CASSLTSDTQYF. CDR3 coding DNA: TGTGCCAGCAGTTTAACCTCAGATACGCAGTATTTT.

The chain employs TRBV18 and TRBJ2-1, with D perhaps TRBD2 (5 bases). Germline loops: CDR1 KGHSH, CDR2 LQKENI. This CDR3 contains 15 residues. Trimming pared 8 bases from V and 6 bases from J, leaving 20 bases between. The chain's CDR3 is CASQLARTGINEQFF. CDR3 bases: TGTGCCAGCCAACTCGCTAGAACGGGGATCAATGAGCAGTTCTTC.

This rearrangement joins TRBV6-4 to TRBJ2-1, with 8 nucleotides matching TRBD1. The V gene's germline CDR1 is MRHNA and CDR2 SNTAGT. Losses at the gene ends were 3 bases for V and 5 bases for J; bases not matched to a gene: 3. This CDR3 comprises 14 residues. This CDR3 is CASSEVTGDNEQFF. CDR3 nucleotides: TGTGCCAGCAGTGAAGTGACAGGGGACAATGAGCAGTTCTTC.

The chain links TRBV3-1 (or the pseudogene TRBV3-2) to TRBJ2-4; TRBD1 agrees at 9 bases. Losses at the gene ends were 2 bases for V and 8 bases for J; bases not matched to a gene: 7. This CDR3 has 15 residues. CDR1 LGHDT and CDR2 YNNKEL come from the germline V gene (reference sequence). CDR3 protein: CASSQTGGFVDIQYF. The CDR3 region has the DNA TGTGCCAGCAGCCAAACAGGGGGCTTCGTGGACATTCAGTACTTC.

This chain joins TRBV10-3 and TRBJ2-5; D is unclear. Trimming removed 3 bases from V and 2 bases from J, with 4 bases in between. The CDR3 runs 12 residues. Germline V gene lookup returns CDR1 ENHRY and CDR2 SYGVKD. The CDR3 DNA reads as TGTGCCATCAGTGATCTGCAAGAGACCCAGTACTTC. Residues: CAISDLQETQYF.

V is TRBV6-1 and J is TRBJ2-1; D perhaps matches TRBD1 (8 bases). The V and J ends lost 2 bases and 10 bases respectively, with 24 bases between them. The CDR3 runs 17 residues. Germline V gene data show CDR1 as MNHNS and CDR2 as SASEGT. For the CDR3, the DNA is TGTGCCAGCAGTGAAATGAGGTTAACAGGGGGGGGACGGGAGCAGTTCTTC. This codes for CASSEMRLTGGGREQFF.

The CDR3 DNA reads TGTGCCAGCAGCTTCAGTGGTGCAGGGGCGGAAGGCTACACCTTC. It specifies CASSFSGAGAEGYTF. This sequence joins TRBV5-5 and TRBJ1-2, with D possibly being TRBD1 (6 bases). This CDR3 is built from 15 residues. Trimming pared 2 bases from V and 8 bases from J, leaving 19 bases between. Per germline, CDR1 SGHKS and CDR2 YYEKEE (reference sequence).

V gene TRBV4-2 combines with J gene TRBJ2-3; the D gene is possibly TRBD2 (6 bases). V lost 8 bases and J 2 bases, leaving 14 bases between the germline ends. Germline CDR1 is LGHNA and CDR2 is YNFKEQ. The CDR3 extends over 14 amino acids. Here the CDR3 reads CASARSGLTDTQYF. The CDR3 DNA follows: TGTGCCAGCGCACGTAGCGGTCTCACAGATACGCAGTATTTT.

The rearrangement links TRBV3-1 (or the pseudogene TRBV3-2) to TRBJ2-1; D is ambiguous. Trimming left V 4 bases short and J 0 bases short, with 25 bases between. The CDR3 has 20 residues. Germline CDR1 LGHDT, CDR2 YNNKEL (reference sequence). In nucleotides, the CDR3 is TGTGCCAGCAGCCCTTGGCCAGGCCATAATTCCAGACCCTCCTACAATGAGCAGTTCTTC. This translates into CASSPWPGHNSRPSYNEQFF.

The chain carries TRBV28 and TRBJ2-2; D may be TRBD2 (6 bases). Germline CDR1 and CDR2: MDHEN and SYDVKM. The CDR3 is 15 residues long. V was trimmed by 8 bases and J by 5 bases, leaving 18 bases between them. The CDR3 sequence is CASSQAGGGTGELFF. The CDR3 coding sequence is TGTGCCAGCTCCCAAGCTGGGGGAGGAACCGGGGAGCTGTTTTTT.

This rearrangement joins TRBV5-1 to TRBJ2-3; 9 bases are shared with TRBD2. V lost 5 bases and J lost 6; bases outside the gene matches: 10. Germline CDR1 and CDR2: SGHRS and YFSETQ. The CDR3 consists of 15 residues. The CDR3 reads CASREIAGARDTQYF. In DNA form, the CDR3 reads TGCGCCAGCAGGGAAATAGCGGGAGCTAGGGATACGCAGTATTTT.